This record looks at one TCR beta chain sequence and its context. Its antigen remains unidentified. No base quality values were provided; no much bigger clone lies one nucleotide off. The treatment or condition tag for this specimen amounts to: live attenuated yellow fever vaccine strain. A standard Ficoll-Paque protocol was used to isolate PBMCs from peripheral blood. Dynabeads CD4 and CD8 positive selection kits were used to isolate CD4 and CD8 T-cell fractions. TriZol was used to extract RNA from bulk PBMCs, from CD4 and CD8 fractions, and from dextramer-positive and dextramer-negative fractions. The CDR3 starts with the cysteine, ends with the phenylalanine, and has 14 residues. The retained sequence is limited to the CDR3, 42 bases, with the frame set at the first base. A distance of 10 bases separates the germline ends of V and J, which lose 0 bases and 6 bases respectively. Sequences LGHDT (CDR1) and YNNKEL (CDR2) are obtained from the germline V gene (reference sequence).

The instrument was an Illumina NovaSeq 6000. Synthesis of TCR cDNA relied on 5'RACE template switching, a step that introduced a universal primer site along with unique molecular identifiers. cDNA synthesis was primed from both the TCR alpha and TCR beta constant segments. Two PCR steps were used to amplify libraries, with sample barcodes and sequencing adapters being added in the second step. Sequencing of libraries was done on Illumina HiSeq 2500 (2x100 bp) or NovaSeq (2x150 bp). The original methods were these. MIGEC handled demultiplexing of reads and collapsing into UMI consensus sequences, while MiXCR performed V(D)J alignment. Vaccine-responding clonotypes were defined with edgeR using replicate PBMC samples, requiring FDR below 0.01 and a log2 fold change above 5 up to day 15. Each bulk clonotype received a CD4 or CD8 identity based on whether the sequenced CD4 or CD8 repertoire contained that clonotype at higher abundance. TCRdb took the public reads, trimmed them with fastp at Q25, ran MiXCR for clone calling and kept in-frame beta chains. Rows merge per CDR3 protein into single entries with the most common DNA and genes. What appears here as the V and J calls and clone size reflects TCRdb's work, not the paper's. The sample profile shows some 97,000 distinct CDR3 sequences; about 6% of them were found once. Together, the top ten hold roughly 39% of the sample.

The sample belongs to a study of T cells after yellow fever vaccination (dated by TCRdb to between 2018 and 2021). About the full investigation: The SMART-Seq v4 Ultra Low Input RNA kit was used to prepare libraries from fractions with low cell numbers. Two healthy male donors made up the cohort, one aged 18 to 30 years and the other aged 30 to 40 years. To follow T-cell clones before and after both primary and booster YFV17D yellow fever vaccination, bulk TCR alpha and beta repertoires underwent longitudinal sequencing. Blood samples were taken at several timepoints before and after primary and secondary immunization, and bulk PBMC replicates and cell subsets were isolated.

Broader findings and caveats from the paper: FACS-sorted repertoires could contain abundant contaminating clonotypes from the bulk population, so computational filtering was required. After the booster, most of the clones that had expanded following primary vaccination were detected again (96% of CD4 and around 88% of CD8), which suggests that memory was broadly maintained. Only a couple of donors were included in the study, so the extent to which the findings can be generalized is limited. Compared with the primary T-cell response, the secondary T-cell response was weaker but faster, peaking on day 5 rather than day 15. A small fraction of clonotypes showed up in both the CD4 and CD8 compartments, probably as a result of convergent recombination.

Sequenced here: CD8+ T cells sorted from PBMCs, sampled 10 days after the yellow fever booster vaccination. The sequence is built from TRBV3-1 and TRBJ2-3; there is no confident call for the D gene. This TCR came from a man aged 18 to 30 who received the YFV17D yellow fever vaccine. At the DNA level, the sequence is TGTGCCAGCAGCCAAGATGGTGTAGGCGATACGCAGTATTTT. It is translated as CASSQDGVGDTQYF.